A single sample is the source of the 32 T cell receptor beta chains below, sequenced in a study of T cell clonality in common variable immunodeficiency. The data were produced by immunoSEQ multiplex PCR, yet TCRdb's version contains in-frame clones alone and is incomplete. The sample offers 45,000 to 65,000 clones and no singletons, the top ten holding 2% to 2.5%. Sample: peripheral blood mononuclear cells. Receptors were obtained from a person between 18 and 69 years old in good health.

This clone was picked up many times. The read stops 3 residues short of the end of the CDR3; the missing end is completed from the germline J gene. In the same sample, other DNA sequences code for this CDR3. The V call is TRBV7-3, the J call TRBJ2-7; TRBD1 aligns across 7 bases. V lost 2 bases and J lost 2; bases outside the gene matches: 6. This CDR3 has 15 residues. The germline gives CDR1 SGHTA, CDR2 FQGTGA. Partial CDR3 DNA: TGTGCCAGCAGCTTAGGTGGCAGGGGGACCTACGAG. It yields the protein CASSLGGRGTYE. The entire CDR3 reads CASSLGGRGTYEQYF. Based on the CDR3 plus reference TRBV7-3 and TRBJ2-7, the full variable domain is GAGVSQTPSNKVTEKGKYVELRCDPISGHTALYWYRQSLGQGPEFLIYFQGTGAADDSGLPNDRFFAVRPEGSVSTLKIQRTERGDSAVYLCASSLGGRGTYEQYFGPGTRLTVT.

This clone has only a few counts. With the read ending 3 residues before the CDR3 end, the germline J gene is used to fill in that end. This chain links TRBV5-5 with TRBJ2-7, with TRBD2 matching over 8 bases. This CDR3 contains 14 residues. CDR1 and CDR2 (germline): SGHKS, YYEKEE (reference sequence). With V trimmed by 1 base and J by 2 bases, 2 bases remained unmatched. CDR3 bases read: TGTGCCAGCAGCTTGAGCGGGGGAACCTACGAG. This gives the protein CASSLSGGTYE. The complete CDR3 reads CASSLSGGTYEQYF.

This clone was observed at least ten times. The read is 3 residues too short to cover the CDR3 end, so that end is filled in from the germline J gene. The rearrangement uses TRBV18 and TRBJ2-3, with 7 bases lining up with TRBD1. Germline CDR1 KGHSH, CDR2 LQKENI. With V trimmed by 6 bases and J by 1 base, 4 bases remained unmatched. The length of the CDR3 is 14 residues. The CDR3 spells CASSQGVGTDTQYF. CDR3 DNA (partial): TGTGCCAGCTCCCAGGGGGTCGGCACAGATACG.

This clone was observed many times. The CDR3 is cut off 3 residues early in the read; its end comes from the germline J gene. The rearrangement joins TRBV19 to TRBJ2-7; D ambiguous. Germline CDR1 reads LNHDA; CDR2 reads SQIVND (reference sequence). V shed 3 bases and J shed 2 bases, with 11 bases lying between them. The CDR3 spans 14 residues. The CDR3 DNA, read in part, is TGTGCCAGTAGTATGGGCCCCAAGACCTACGAG. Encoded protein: CASSMGPKTYE. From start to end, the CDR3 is CASSMGPKTYEQYF.

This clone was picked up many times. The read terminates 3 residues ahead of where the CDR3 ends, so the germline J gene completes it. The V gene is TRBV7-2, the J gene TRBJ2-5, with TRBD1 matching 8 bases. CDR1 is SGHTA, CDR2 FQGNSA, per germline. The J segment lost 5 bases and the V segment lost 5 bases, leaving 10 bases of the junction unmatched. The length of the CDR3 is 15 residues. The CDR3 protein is CASSPQTGEEETQYF. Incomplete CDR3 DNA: TGTGCCAGCAGCCCCCAGACAGGGGAAGAGGAGACC.

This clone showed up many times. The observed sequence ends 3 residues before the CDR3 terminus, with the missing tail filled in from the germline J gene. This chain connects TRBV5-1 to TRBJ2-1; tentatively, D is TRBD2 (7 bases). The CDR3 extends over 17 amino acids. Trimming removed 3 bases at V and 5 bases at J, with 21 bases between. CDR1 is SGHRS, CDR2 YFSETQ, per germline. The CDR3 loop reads CASSSLSFKGGNNEQFF. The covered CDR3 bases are TGCGCCAGCAGCTCCTTATCCTTCAAGGGGGGGAACAATGAG.

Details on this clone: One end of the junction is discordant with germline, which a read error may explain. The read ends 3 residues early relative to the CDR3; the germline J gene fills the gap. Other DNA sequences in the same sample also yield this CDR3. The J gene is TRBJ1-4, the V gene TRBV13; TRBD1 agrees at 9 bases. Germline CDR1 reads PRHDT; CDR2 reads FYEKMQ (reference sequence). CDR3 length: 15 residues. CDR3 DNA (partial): TGTGCCAGCAGCTTTACAGGGGGCCCTAATGAGAAA. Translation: CASSFTGGPNEK. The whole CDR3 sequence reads CASSFTGGPNEKLFF.

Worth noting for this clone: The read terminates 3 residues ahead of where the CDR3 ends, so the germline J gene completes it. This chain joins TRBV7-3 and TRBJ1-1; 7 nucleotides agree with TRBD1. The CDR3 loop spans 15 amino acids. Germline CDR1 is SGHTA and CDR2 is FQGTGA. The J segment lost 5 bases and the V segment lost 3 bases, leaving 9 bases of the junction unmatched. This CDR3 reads CASSLGGGGETEAFF. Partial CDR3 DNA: TGTGCCAGCAGCTTGGGGGGAGGGGGCGAAACTGAA.

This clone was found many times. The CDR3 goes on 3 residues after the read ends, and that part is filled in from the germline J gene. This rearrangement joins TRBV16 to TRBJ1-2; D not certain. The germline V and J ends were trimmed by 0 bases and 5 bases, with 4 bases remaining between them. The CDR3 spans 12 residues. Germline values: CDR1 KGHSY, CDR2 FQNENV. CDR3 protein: CASSQSAYGYTF. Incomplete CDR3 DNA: TGTGCCAGCAGCCAATCAGCGTATGGC. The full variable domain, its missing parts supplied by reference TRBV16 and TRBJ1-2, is GEEVAQTPKHLVRGEGQKAKLYCAPIKGHSYVFWYQQVLKNEFKFLISFQNENVFDETGMPKERFSAKCLPNSPCSLEIQATKLEDSAVYFCASSQSAYGYTFGSGTRLTVV.

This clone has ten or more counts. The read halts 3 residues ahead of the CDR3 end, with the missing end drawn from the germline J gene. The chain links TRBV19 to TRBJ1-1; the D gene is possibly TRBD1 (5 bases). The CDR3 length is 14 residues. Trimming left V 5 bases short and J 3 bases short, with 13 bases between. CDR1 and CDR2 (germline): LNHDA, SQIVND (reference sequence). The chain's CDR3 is CASSHGGDYTEAFF. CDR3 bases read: TGTGCCAGTAGTCACGGAGGGGACTACACTGAA.

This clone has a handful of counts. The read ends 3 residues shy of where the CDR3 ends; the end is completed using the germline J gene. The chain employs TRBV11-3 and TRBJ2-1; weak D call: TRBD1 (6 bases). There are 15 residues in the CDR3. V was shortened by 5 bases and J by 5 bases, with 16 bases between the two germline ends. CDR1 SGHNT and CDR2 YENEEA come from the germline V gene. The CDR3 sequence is CASSTGQGPDNEQFF. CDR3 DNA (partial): TGTGCCAGCAGCACAGGGCAGGGGCCCGACAATGAG. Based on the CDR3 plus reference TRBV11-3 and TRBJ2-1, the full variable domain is EAGVVQSPRYKIIEKKQPVAFWCNPISGHNTLYWYLQNLGQGPELLIRYENEEAVDDSQLPKDRFSAERLKGVDSTLKIQPAELGDSAVYLCASSTGQGPDNEQFFGPGTRLTVL.

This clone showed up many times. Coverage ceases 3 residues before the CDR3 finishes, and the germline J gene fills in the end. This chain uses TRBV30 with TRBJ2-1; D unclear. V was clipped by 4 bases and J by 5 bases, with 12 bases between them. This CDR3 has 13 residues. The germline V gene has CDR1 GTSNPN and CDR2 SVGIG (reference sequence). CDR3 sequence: CAWKVHNHNEQFF. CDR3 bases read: TGTGCCTGGAAGGTTCACAATCACAATGAG. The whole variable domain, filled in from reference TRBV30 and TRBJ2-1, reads SQTIHQWPATLVQPVGSPLSLECTVEGTSNPNLYWYRQAAGRGLQLLFYSVGIGQISSEVPQNLSASRPQDRQFILSSKKLLLSDSGFYLCAWKVHNHNEQFFGPGTRLTVL.

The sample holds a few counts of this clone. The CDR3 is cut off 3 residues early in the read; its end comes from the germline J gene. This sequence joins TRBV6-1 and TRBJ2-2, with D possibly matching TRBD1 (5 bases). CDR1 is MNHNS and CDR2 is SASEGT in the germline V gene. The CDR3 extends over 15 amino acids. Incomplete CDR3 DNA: TGTGCCAGCAGTGAAGCGAACAGGTTAAATGAAAAG. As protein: CASSEANRLNEK. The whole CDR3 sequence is CASSEANRLNEKLFF.

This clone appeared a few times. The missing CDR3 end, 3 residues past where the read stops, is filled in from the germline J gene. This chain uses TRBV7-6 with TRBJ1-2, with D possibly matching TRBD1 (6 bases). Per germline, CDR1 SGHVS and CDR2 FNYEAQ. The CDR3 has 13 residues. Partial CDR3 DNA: TGTGCCAGCAGCTTACAGGGGCCTTACGAC. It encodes CASSLQGPYD. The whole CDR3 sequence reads CASSLQGPYDYTF.

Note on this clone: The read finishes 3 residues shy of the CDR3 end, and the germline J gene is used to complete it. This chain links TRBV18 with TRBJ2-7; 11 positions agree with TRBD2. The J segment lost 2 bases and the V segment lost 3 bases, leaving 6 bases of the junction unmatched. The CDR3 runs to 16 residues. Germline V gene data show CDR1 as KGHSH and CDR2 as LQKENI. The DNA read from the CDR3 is TGTGCCAGCTCACCTTCGACTAGCGGGGCCCCCTACGAG. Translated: CASSPSTSGAPYE. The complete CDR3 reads CASSPSTSGAPYEQYF.

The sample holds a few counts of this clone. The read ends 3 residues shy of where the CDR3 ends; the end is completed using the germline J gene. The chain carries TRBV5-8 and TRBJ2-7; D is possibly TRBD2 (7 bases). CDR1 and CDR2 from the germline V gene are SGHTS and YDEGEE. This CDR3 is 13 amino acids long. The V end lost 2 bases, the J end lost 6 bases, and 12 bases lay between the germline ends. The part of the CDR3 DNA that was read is TGTGCCAGCAGCTTCTCCCGGGGGGCCGAG. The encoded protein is CASSFSRGAE. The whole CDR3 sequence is CASSFSRGAEQYF.

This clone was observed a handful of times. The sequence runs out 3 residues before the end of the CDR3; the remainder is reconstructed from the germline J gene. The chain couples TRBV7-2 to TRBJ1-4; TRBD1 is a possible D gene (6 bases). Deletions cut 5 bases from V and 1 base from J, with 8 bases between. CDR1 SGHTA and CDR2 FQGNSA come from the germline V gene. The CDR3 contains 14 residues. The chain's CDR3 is CASSRDITNEKLFF. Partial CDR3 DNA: TGTGCCAGCAGCCGGGACATAACTAATGAAAAA.

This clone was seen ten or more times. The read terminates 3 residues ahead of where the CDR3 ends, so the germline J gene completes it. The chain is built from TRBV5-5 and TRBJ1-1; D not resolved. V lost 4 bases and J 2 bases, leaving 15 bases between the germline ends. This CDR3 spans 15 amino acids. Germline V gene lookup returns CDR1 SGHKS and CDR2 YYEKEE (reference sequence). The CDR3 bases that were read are TGTGCCAGCAGCCCGGAACTAAACGACAACACTGAA. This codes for CASSPELNDNTE. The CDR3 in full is CASSPELNDNTEAFF.

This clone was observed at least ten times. The CDR3 sequence: CAISERGQANTEAFF. CDR3 bases read: TGTGCCATCAGTGAAAGAGGACAGGCGAACACTGAA. The rearrangement joins TRBV10-3 to TRBJ1-1; 7 nucleotides line up with TRBD1. The DNA ends 3 residues before the CDR3 does, and the rest of the CDR3 is filled in from the germline J gene. V dropped 3 bases and J dropped 1; count of bases not matched to a gene: 5. The CDR3 contains 15 residues. Germline-derived CDR1 and CDR2 are ENHRY and SYGVKD.

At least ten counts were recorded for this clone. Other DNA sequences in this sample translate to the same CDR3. The CDR3 DNA, read in part, is TGTGCCAGCAGCTTAGTGCAGGGGGAGAACTATGGC. This sequence encodes CASSLVQGENYG. Given in full, the CDR3 is CASSLVQGENYGYTF. The chain couples TRBV7-2 to TRBJ1-2; 7 bases line up with TRBD1. The read falls 3 residues short of the CDR3 end, and the missing part is taken from the germline J gene. The CDR3 consists of 15 residues. J was trimmed by 2 bases and V by 1 base; bases with no gene match: 4. Per the germline V gene, CDR1 is SGHTA and CDR2 is FQGNSA.

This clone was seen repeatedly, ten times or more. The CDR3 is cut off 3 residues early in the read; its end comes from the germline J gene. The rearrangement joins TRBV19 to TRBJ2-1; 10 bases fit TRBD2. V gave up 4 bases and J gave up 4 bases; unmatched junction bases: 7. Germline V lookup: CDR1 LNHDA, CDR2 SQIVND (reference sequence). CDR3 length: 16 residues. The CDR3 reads CASSTHPSGSYNEQFF. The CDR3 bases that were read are TGTGCCAGTAGTACCCACCCTAGCGGGAGTTACAATGAG. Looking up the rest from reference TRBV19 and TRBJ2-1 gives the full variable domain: DGGITQSPKYLFRKEGQNVTLSCEQNLNHDAMYWYRQDPGQGLRLIYYSQIVNDFQKGDIAEGYSVSREKKESFPLTVTSAQKNPTAFYLCASSTHPSGSYNEQFFGPGTRLTVL.

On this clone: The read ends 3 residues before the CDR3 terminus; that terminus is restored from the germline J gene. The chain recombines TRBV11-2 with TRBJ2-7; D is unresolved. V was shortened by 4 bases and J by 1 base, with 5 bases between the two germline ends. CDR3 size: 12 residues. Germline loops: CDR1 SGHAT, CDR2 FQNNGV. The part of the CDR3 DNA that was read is TGTGCCAGCAGCTCCCCATCCTACGAG. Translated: CASSSPSYE. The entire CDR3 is CASSSPSYEQYF.

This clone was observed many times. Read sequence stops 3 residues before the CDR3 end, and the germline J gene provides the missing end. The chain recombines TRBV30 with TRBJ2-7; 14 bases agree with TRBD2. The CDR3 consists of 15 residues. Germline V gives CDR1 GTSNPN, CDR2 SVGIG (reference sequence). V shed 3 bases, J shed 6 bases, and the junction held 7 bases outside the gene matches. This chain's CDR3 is CAWSAGLAGAIEQYF. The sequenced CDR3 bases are TGTGCCTGGAGCGCGGGACTAGCGGGAGCTATCGAG. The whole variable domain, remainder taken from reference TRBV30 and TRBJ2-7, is SQTIHQWPATLVQPVGSPLSLECTVEGTSNPNLYWYRQAAGRGLQLLFYSVGIGQISSEVPQNLSASRPQDRQFILSSKKLLLSDSGFYLCAWSAGLAGAIEQYFGPGTRLTVT.

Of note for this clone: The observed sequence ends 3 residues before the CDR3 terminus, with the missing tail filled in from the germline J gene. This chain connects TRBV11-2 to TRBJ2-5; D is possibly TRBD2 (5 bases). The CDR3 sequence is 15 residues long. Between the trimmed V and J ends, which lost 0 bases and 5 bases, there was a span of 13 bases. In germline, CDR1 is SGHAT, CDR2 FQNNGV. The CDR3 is CASSLEASPGETQYF. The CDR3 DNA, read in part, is TGTGCCAGCAGCTTAGAAGCGTCCCCGGGGGAGACC.

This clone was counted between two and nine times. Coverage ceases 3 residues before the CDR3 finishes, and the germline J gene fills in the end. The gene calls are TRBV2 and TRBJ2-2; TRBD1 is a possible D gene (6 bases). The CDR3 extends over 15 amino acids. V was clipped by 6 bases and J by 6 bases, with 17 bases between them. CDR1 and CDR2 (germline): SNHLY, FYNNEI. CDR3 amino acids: CASRRDTAVPGELFF. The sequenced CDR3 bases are TGTGCCAGCAGAAGGGACACAGCCGTCCCCGGGGAG.

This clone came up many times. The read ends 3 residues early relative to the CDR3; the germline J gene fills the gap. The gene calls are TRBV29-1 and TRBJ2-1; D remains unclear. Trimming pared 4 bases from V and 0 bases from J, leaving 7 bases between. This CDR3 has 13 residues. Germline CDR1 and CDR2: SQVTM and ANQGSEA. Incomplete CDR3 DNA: TGCAGCGTTGGTCGTAGCTCCTACAATGAG. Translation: CSVGRSSYNE. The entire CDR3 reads CSVGRSSYNEQFF.

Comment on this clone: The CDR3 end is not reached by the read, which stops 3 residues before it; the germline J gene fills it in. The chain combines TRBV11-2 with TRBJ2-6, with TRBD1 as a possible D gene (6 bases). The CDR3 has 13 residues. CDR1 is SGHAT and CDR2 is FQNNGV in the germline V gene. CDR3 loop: CASSLGVQGILTF. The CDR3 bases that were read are TGTGCCAGCAGCCTTGGGGTACAGGGAATC.

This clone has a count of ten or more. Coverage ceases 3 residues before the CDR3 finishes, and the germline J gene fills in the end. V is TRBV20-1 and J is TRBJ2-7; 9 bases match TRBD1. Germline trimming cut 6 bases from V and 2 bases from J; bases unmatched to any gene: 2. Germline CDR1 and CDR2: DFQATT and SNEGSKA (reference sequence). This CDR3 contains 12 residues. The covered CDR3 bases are TGCAGTGCCGGGACAGGGACCTACGAG. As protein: CSAGTGTYE. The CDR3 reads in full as CSAGTGTYEQYF.

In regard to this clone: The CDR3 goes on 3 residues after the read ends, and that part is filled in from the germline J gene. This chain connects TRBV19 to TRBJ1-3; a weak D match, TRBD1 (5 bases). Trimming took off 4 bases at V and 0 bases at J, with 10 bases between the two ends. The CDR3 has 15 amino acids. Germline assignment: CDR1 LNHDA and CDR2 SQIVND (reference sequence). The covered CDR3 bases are TGTGCCAGTAGTAACAGGCCGTCCTCTGGAAACACC. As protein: CASSNRPSSGNT. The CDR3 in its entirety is CASSNRPSSGNTIYF. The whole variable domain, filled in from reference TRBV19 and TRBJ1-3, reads DGGITQSPKYLFRKEGQNVTLSCEQNLNHDAMYWYRQDPGQGLRLIYYSQIVNDFQKGDIAEGYSVSREKKESFPLTVTSAQKNPTAFYLCASSNRPSSGNTIYFGEGSWLTVV.

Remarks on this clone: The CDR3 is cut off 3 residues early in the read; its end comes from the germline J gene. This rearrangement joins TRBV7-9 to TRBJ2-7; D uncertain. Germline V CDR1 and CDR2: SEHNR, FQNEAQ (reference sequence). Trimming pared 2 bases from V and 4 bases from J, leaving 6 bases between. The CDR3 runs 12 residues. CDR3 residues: CASSLQEYEQYF. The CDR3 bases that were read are TGTGCCAGCAGCTTACAGGAGTACGAG.

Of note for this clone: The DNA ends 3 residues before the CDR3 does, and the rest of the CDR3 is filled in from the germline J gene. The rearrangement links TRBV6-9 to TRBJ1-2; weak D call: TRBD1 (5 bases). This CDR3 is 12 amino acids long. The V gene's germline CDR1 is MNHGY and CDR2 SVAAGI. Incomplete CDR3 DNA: TGTGCCAGCAGTTACGACGGGGGAGGC. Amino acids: CASSYDGGG. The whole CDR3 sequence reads CASSYDGGGYTF.

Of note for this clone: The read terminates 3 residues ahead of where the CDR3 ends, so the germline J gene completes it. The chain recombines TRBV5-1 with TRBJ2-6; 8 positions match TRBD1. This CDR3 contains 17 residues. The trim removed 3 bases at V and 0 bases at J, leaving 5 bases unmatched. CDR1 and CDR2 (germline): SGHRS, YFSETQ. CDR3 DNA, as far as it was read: TGCGCCAGCAGCTCCCTTGGACAGGGCTCTGGGGCCAACGTC. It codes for CASSSLGQGSGANV. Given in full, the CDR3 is CASSSLGQGSGANVLTF.